The rows below give T cell receptor beta chains drawn from one sample of a study of blood T cells in healthy people across ages. TCRdb recomputed calls from the 5' RACE reads with MiXCR, one row per CDR3 protein. Of roughly 2 million distinct CDR3 sequences listed, roughly 52% are singletons. Sequencing was carried out using blood. These receptors all stem from a woman in her forties in good health. CDR3s leave out the opening cysteine and the closing phenylalanine or tryptophan. The order of the fields is J gene, V gene, CDR3 protein.

>TRBJ1-2|TRBV29-1
SVDREPGYGYT
>TRBJ2-7|TRBV7-2
ASSVNRGSSYEQY
>TRBJ1-4|TRBV2
ASSDPGDKLF
>TRBJ2-7|TRBV20-1
SALVTSGGTYEQY
>TRBJ2-7|TRBV7-2
ASNPTSGGHNEQY
>TRBJ1-2|TRBV20-1
SAVDSLWLGVSGYT
>TRBJ1-2|TRBV5-1
ASSTDLRQGVDYGYT
>TRBJ1-5|TRBV29-1
SASRGGNQPQH
>TRBJ1-2|TRBV6-6
ASQKGDNYGYT
>TRBJ2-5|TRBV29-1
SVDVVGQETQY
>TRBJ2-5|TRBV9
ASSGSGGTQETQY
>TRBJ2-1|TRBV27
ASRTFDRNEQF
>TRBJ2-3|TRBV24-1
ATIGKDSTDTQY
>TRBJ2-3|TRBV7-2
ASSLVGFTDTQY
>TRBJ1-2|TRBV5-1
ASSSYRDRDNYGYT
>.|TRBV11-2
ASSPIGDPDKNIQY
>TRBJ2-1|TRBV7-3
ASSFGTRFEQF
>TRBJ2-5|TRBV14
ASSVSGGIVQETQY
>TRBJ2-7|TRBV9
ASSVSDGEQY
>TRBJ2-7|TRBV27
ASSLVSGDHEQY
>TRBJ2-1|TRBV10-2
ASSESGGFYNEQF
>TRBJ2-3|TRBV2
ASTSGYSTDTQY
>TRBJ2-5|TRBV9
ASSVGGVGPAQETQY
>.|TRBV18
ASSPRTASSSEQY
>TRBJ2-7|TRBV2
ASREDGAINSYEQY
>TRBJ2-7|TRBV12-3/TRBV12-4
ASRDRGRSSYEQY
>TRBJ2-1|TRBV5-6
ASSSLGSGVSYNEQF
>TRBJ2-4|TRBV5-5
ASRWTGENIQY
>TRBJ2-7|TRBV20-1
SAVAGGGYEQY
>TRBJ2-5|TRBV7-9
ASMKLFQETQY
>TRBJ2-7|TRBV5-5
ASSLAQGAGLHEQY
>TRBJ2-5|TRBV15
ATSRDQGIKQY
>TRBJ1-1|TRBV4-3
ASSLQGARGTEAF
>TRBJ1-1|TRBV5-1
ASSPVQVTEAF
>TRBJ2-1|TRBV15
ATSRDWGLNEQF
>.|TRBV4-1
ASSQEPGLAVPYNEQY
>TRBJ2-3|TRBV7-8
ASSRRADRGTDTQY
>TRBJ1-5|TRBV6-2/TRBV6-3
ASSRQGGQPQH
>TRBJ2-1|TRBV3-1
ASSLRTSGAYNEQF
>TRBJ2-1|TRBV11-1
ASTRGTGNGDNEQF
>TRBJ2-1|TRBV5-1
ASSVSNAGFDEQF
>TRBJ2-3|TRBV20-1
SAGIAGGIDTQY
>TRBJ1-2|TRBV4-2
ASSLEDRGVYGYT
>TRBJ1-4|TRBV6-5
ASSPGAEKLF
>TRBJ2-3|TRBV20-1
SARDLGYADTQY
>TRBJ2-7|TRBV29-1
SVVGQGGSQY
>TRBJ2-5|TRBV27
ASSSKLGTQETQY
>TRBJ2-1|TRBV5-1
ASSVDGLLNEQF
>TRBJ2-1|TRBV14
ASSGFAGEQF
>TRBJ2-3|TRBV4-3
ASSQGTRGDTQY
>TRBJ2-1|TRBV24-1
ATSDFVPNEQF
>TRBJ1-2|TRBV5-1
ASSRQTQGNLGGYT
>TRBJ2-7|TRBV20-1
SARGGLHCEQY
>TRBJ2-3|TRBV27
ASSLAGGPRDTQY
>TRBJ2-3|TRBV13
ASSQVLAGTDTQY
>TRBJ2-2|TRBV6-5
ASSWGGDFSGELF
>TRBJ2-7|TRBV27
ASRKLAGGSYEQY